This T cell receptor beta chain was found in a study of blood T cells in healthy people across ages (dated by TCRdb to about 2015). Regarding the complete study: In model experiments, template switching captured roughly one uniquely barcoded TCR beta cDNA molecule for every two T cells. Age-related changes in TCR beta repertoire diversity were measured in the study by deep sequencing normalized with unique cDNA molecular identifiers. To avoid experimental bias, donors of different ages were randomly spread across the sequencing lanes. Two additional independent replicas of 1 million unique cDNA reads from the same blood draw were analyzed for two donors (one aged 18 to 29 and one aged 80 or older). The donors were split into four age groups: young (average around 16 years), middle-aged (about 40), aged (roughly 68) and long-lived (about 74).

Paper-wide results and their limitations: Compared with the aged group, more naive CD4+ T cells, fewer expanded clones and increased TCR diversity were shown by the long-lived group, suggesting age selection. Conclusive comparison of naive and antigen-experienced compartments was prevented by the profiling of bulk unsorted PBMCs. Because the CMV infection status of the donors was unknown, age-related changes in expanded clonotypes may potentially have been confounded. Total diversity estimates from one million sequenced T cells were considered lower bounds and underestimates. Observed TCR beta diversity per million T cells fell roughly linearly with age, and a significant reduction was already apparent by age around 40. There was a strong correlation between observed TCR beta diversity and the percentage of naive T cells measured by flow cytometry.

Concerning this clonotype: Its antigen is currently not known. Base qualities are missing; no much larger clone stands one base away.

Systemically healthy Caucasian individuals from Russia, 35 to 40 in total and aged roughly 6 to 100 years, were included as donors. Each donor gave 8.5 to 10 milliliters of peripheral blood, collected into EDTA-treated Vacutainer tubes. Ficoll-Paque density-gradient centrifugation was used to isolate PBMCs, with at least 6.5 million per sample. Trizol reagent was used to extract total RNA from the PBMCs, yielding at least 6 micrograms per sample. Naive CD45RAhigh/CD27high T cell percentages were measured by flow cytometry on a PBMC aliquot from every donor. Library method: 5' RACE. The sequencer listed for this sample is Illumina HiSeq 2500. The second PCR ran for roughly 6 to 11 cycles and used a J-beta primer mix along with a sample-barcoded 5' primer. Each TCR beta cDNA molecule received a unique molecular identifier from a template-switch 5' adaptor carrying 12 random nucleotides. At least 2.5 million CDR3-containing paired-end reads were obtained from each sample. First-strand cDNA synthesis was performed from all RNA using the Mint cDNA synthesis kit, with priming by a TRBC-specific oligonucleotide. Following uracil-DNA glycosylase treatment, all cDNA underwent a first 18-cycle PCR with the universal primers M1SS and BC2_uni_R. In the paper's pipeline: For normalization, 1 million high-quality reads were randomly selected from each sample, with every read carrying a distinct molecular identifier. Instead of being binned into consensus sequences, reads that shared molecular identifiers were thrown out. CDR3 identification, clonotype clustering and error correction used MiTCR with a Q25 quality threshold and the strictest error-elimination algorithm. A nonparametric unseen species model using Euler transformation provided a lower-bound estimate of total TCR beta diversity. In TCRdb, the public reads were trimmed at Q25 with fastp and aligned with MiXCR, with productive beta chains retained. Rows with one shared CDR3 protein collapse into an entry with the most common genes and DNA. Clone size and V and J calls follow TCRdb, not the original study. The sample table lists 1,500,000 or so distinct CDR3 sequences, about 42% of them with a count of one. About 3.8% of the sample comes from the top ten.

This clonotype originated in a woman aged 18-29 years in good health. Sequenced: blood.

At the DNA level, the sequence is TGTGCCAGCAGTGAAGCGAGACTTGGGAGAGATACGCAGTATTTT. It specifies CASSEARLGRDTQYF. Recombination linked TRBV2 to TRBJ2-3, with a weak D call of TRBD2 (5 bases match). CDR1 and CDR2 are read off the germline V gene as SNHLY and FYNNEI. V lost 0 bases and J lost 5 bases; the stretch between them is 12 bases long. The CDR3 sequence holds 15 residues, the cysteine and phenylalanine included. This entry keeps only the CDR3 DNA: 45 bases, framed from base 1.